This TCR beta chain is drawn from a study of T-cell memory formation after mild COVID-19. TCRdb processed the 5' RACE reads anew with MiXCR; each CDR3 protein has one entry. The sample has about 440,000 distinct CDR3 sequences; roughly 20% are singletons. The source material was PBMCs or a T cell subset sorted from them (not recorded which). The receptor's source is an adult woman who had mild COVID-19 (a few samples of this study predate the infection). Cell type and time point are not known.

CDR3 nucleotides: TGTGCCACCAGTGAAGGGACTAGCGGATCCTTCACAGATACGCAGTATTTT. Encoded protein: CATSEGTSGSFTDTQYF. V usage is TRBV24-1 and J usage is TRBJ2-3, with TRBD2 identical over 11 bases. Germline V gives CDR1 KGHDR, CDR2 SFDVKD. The CDR3 has 17 residues. Germline trimming cut 4 bases from V and 2 bases from J; bases unmatched to any gene: 7.